This TCR beta chain was captured by sequencing in a study of blood T cell repertoires in COVID-19. In the study overall: COVID-19 samples collected from the United States, Italy and Spain covered acute and convalescent phases. Nucleic acid was either cDNA or gDNA, and it came from T cells, B-cell-depleted T cells, or PBMCs.

Original data processing: Estimated nucleated cell counts came from reference gene primer amplification. The method was immunoSEQ multiplex PCR; TCRdb's version includes in-frame clones alone and lacks a portion of them. The DNA was the basis for D and trimming; V, J and clone size are from that table. The table includes 200,000 or so clones, less than 90% detected once. This clonotype was sampled from an older woman with acute or convalescent COVID-19. The sequenced material came from peripheral blood.

This CDR3 reads CASSPPGSGRSDTQYF. The CDR3 DNA reads TGTGCCAGCAGTCCCCCGGGGAGCGGGAGGTCAGATACGCAGTATTTT. The chain links TRBV28 to TRBJ2-3; 9 bases are a match to TRBD2. The length of the CDR3 is 16 residues. The trim removed 5 bases at V and 4 bases at J, leaving 10 bases unmatched. Germline V gives CDR1 MDHEN, CDR2 SYDVKM.